Below are 3 T cell receptor beta chains sequenced from a single sample in a study of blood T cell repertoires in COVID-19. Sequenced by immunoSEQ multiplex PCR; TCRdb stores in-frame clones only, minus some. The table includes 250,000 to 350,000 clones, 80% to 90% detected once. The specimen sequenced was peripheral blood. These receptor sequences come from a woman aged 25 to 39 with active or convalescent COVID-19.

The V and J genes are TRBV7-3 and TRBJ2-3, with 7 nucleotides matching TRBD2. The trim removed 2 bases at V and 4 bases at J, leaving 3 bases unmatched. The CDR3 totals 14 residues. CDR1 and CDR2 (germline): SGHTA, FQGTGA. DNA of the CDR3: TGTGCCAGCAGCTTAGCGGGGGTCCCAGATACGCAGTATTTT. It translates to CASSLAGVPDTQYF.

The V call is TRBV12-3 or TRBV12-4, the J call TRBJ1-5, with D possibly matching TRBD1 (5 bases). V was clipped by 3 bases and J by 8 bases, with 11 bases between them. The CDR3 has 13 residues. In DNA form, the CDR3 reads TGTGCCAGCAGTTTGCCGGGGGTGAAGCCCCAGCATTTT. Encoded protein: CASSLPGVKPQHF.

In DNA, the CDR3 is TGTGCCAGCAGCTCGGGGGACTGGGACGGCAATGAGCAGTTCTTC. Its translation: CASSSGDWDGNEQFF. The chain employs TRBV7-9 and TRBJ2-1; tentative D call: TRBD2 (6 bases). CDR1 and CDR2 (germline): SEHNR, FQNEAQ (reference sequence). V lost 4 bases and J lost 6, with 16 bases in between. This CDR3 has 15 amino acids.